This entry lists 19 T cell receptor beta chains sequenced from one sample in a study of molecular identifiers for immune sequencing clone quantification. TCRdb used MiXCR to reprocess the PCR reads, holding one entry per CDR3 protein. Of some 96,000 distinct CDR3 sequences detected, more than 20% appear once; the ten largest clones hold 0.85% to 0.95%. Sample: naive CD8+ T cells from blood, with Jurkat cell RNA spiked in. Subset of the sample: FACS-sorted CD8+CD4-CCR7+CD45RA+ naive T cells. These receptors were taken from a human donor in good health. Some libraries in this study had Jurkat cell RNA spiked in.

In regard to this clonotype: A much bigger clone sits one base away, suggesting this may be a read error. The DNA for the CDR3 is TGCAGTGCTAGAAAAACAGGGGGCAATGAAAAACTGGTTTTT. Amino acid sequence: CSARKTGGNEKLVF. This chain links TRBV20-1 with TRBJ1-4; 9 nucleotides line up with TRBD1. Germline CDR1 reads DFQATT; CDR2 reads SNEGSKA (reference sequence). The CDR3 runs to 14 residues.

To note about this clonotype: Possible read error: a much larger clone is one base away. The genes are TRBV27 and TRBJ2-5, with 9 bases matching TRBD2. Germline CDR1 is MNHEY and CDR2 is SMNVEV (reference sequence). This CDR3 contains 17 residues. V gave up 4 bases and J gave up 9 bases; unmatched junction bases: 18. DNA of the CDR3: TGTGCCAGCAGTTCCCTGGAATTAGCGGGAGTTGGGGAGCCCCAGTACTTC. It specifies CASSSLELAGVGEPQYF.

This clonotype was observed a handful of times. The genes are TRBV27 and TRBJ2-7, with D possibly matching TRBD2 (6 bases). Looked up from germline, CDR1 is MNHEY and CDR2 is SMNVEV (reference sequence). This CDR3 spans 15 amino acids. The ends were cut back, 3 bases at V and 0 bases at J, with 12 bases in the middle. The CDR3 is CASSFAEGPSYEQYF. The CDR3 DNA is TGTGCCAGCAGTTTCGCGGAGGGGCCCTCCTACGAGCAGTACTTC.

The V gene is TRBV4-3, the J gene TRBJ1-2; weak D call: TRBD1 (5 bases). The CDR3 totals 15 residues. CDR1 and CDR2 (germline): LGHNA, YSLEER. The germline V and J ends were trimmed by 0 bases and 6 bases, with 14 bases remaining between them. CDR3 sequence: CASSQEMGEGDGYTF. CDR3 nucleotides: TGCGCCAGCAGCCAAGAGATGGGGGAAGGGGATGGCTACACCTTC.

This clonotype was recorded many times. The chain has TRBV5-6 and TRBJ2-3; D unclear. CDR1 is SGHDT and CDR2 is YYEEEE in the germline V gene. Trimming stripped 4 bases from V and 2 bases from J, with 17 bases between. This CDR3 spans 16 amino acids. The CDR3, as DNA: TGTGCCAGCAGCACCCGGTTTGGTGATTTCACAGATACGCAGTATTTT. Protein: CASSTRFGDFTDTQYF. Using reference TRBV5-6 and TRBJ2-3 for the parts outside the CDR3, the full variable domain is DAGVTQSPTHLIKTRGQQVTLRCSPKSGHDTVSWYQQALGQGPQFIFQYYEEEERQRGNFPDRFSGHQFPNYSSELNVNALLLGDSALYLCASSTRFGDFTDTQYFGPGTRLTVL.

Concerning this clonotype: Possible read error: a much larger clone is one base away. The V and J genes are TRBV6-6 and TRBJ1-4; TRBD1 aligns across 7 bases. The CDR3 loop spans 15 amino acids. The V segment lost 6 bases and the J segment 10 bases; nucleotides outside the gene matches: 14. Germline CDR1 is MNHNY and CDR2 is SVGAGI (reference sequence). Here the CDR3 DNA reads TGTGCCAGCAGCCTTGAGACAGGGACACGCGCAAAACTGTTTTTT. Amino acid sequence: CASSLETGTRAKLFF.

The rearrangement links TRBV7-9 to TRBJ1-1; weak D call: TRBD1 (6 bases). CDR1 is SEHNR, CDR2 FQNEAQ, per germline (reference sequence). This CDR3 has 13 amino acids. Between the trimmed V and J ends, which lost 5 bases and 11 bases, there was a span of 18 bases. CDR3 sequence (DNA): TGTGCCAGCAGCGTGGGGGGCCGCCTCTGGGCTTTCTTT. Amino acids: CASSVGGRLWAFF. The variable domain in full, with the rest retrieved from reference TRBV7-9 and TRBJ1-1, is DTGVSQNPRHKITKRGQNVTFRCDPISEHNRLYWYRQTLGQGPEFLTYFQNEAQLEKSRLLSDRFSAERPKGSFSTLEIQRTEQGDSAMYLCASSVGGRLWAFFGQGTRLTVV.

This clonotype was counted only a few times. At one end the junction does not follow the germline gene, possibly because of a read error. This chain uses TRBV3-1 with TRBJ2-3; TRBD2 matches 12 bases. CDR3 length: 18 amino acids. Per the germline V gene, CDR1 is LGHDT and CDR2 is YNNKEL (reference sequence). DNA of the CDR3: TGTGCCAGCAGCCAAGGAGGACTAGCGGGAATCAACACAGATAGGCAGTATTTT. Protein: CASSQGGLAGINTDRQYF.

This clonotype showed up many times. The chain is built from TRBV20-1 and TRBJ2-7, with D possibly TRBD2 on 5 matching bases. This CDR3 has 15 residues. V dropped 5 bases and J dropped 2 bases, with 19 bases sitting between them. Germline CDR1 DFQATT, CDR2 SNEGSKA (reference sequence). Written as DNA, the CDR3 is TGCAGTGCTGCGTTTATCGGGGAAACCCCCTACGAGCAGTACTTC. It yields the protein CSAAFIGETPYEQYF.

This clonotype was picked up a small number of times. A much larger clone sits a single nucleotide away, making a read error possible. This rearrangement joins TRBV15 to TRBJ2-5; possibly TRBD1 for D (5 bases). In germline, CDR1 is LNHNV, CDR2 YYDKDF (reference sequence). The CDR3 runs 14 residues. The CDR3 DNA follows: TGTGCCACCAGCACTAGACAGTCCCAAGAGCCCCAGTACTTC. It encodes CATSTRQSQEPQYF.

A note on this clonotype: The junction does not match germline at one end; this may be a read error. The rearrangement links TRBV5-1 to TRBJ2-5; D unresolved. CDR1 is SGHRS and CDR2 is YFSETQ in the germline V gene. The CDR3 is 11 residues long. This CDR3 is CASSFSEPQYF. The CDR3 DNA sequence: TGCGCCAGCAGCTTCTCAGAGCCCCAGTACTTC. The full variable domain, its missing parts supplied by reference TRBV5-1 and TRBJ2-5, is KAGVTQTPRYLIKTRGQQVTLSCSPISGHRSVSWYQQTPGQGLQFLFEYFSETQRNKGNFPGRFSGRQFSNSRSEMNVSTLELGDSALYLCASSFSEPQYFGPGTRLLVL.

With respect to this clonotype: This sequence may be a read error, since a much larger clone differs from it by one base. The chain employs TRBV11-2 and TRBJ1-1; D not certain. This CDR3 is built from 14 residues. Germline values: CDR1 SGHAT, CDR2 FQNNGV. The CDR3 region is CASSLVEGGTEASF. The CDR3, as DNA: TGTGCCAGCAGCTTAGTAGAGGGTGGCACTGAAGCTTCCTTT. Full variable domain (rest looked up from reference TRBV11-2 and TRBJ1-1): EAGVAQSPRYKIIEKRQSVAFWCNPISGHATLYWYQQILGQGPKLLIQFQNNGVVDDSQLPKDRFSAERLKGVDSTLKIQPAKLEDSAVYLCASSLVEGGTEASFGQGTRLTVV.

Of note for this clonotype: A much bigger clone sits one base away, suggesting this may be a read error. The chain is built from TRBV4-3 and TRBJ2-3; possible D gene TRBD2, 5 bases. CDR3 length equals 17 residues. The V gene's germline CDR1 is LGHNA and CDR2 YSLEER. Trimming left V 4 bases short and J 2 bases short, with 19 bases between. The CDR3 DNA reads TGCGCCAGCAGCCCCGAGGCTGGACTCGACCACACAGATACGCAGTATTTT. Amino acid sequence: CASSPEAGLDHTDTQYF.

This clonotype showed up just once. This is likely a read error, given that the CDR3 carries no conserved phenylalanine or tryptophan at its end. This chain connects TRBV7-9 to TRBJ2-7; D gene uncertain. The germline gives CDR1 SEHNR, CDR2 FQNEAQ (reference sequence). V lost 1 base and J lost 3, with 4 bases in between. There are 12 residues in the CDR3. Here the CDR3 reads CASSLVGYEQYI. Written as DNA, the CDR3 is TGTGCCAGCAGCTTAGTCGGCTACGAGCAGTACATC.

Of note for this clonotype: One end of the junction is discordant with germline, which a read error may explain. The rearrangement joins TRBV4-3 to TRBJ2-3; D may be TRBD2 (5 bases). Germline CDR1 LGHNA, CDR2 YSLEER. The length of the CDR3 is 14 residues. CDR3 protein: CASRQASSPDTQYF. As DNA, the CDR3 is TGCGCCAGCCGCCAAGCTTCTAGCCCAGATACGCAGTATTTT.

This clonotype was counted many times. The chain uses TRBV28 and TRBJ2-7; 9 bases agree with TRBD1. J lost 6 bases, V lost 6 bases, and 15 bases had no gene match. The length of the CDR3 is 16 residues. Per germline, CDR1 MDHEN and CDR2 SYDVKM. DNA for the CDR3: TGTGCCAGCAGACGTCGCGCTGGGACAGGGAGCGCCGAGCAGTACTTC. As protein: CASRRRAGTGSAEQYF.

On this clonotype itself: The junction does not match germline at one end; this may be a read error. V gene TRBV27 combines with J gene TRBJ1-2; no definite D call. The germline gives CDR1 MNHEY, CDR2 SMNVEV (reference sequence). The CDR3 contains 14 residues. The CDR3 region is CACSPSEKPSGYTF. The DNA of the CDR3 is TGTGCCTGCAGTCCTAGCGAGAAGCCCAGTGGCTACACCTTC.

This clonotype has ten or more counts. The chain carries TRBV6-2 or TRBV6-3 and TRBJ1-5; D unclear. V dropped 5 bases and J dropped 6 bases, with 5 bases sitting between them. Germline values: CDR1 MNHEY, CDR2 SVGEGT. The CDR3 is 11 amino acids. The CDR3 nucleotides are TGTGCCAGCAGTCCCGGTCAGCCCCAGCATTTT. The encoded protein is CASSPGQPQHF.

Points on this clonotype: A junction boundary mismatches the germline segment, possibly from a read error. The chain recombines TRBV12-3 or TRBV12-4 with TRBJ2-1; D is perhaps TRBD1 or TRBD2 (5 bases each). The CDR3 has 16 residues. In DNA, the CDR3 is TGTGCCAGCAGTTTAGGGGGCCCGGGGTCCTACAATGAGCAGTCCTTC. It translates to CASSLGGPGSYNEQSF.